This is a list of T cell receptor beta chains from one sample in a study of cytomegalovirus exposure and HLA in healthy donors. Using immunoSEQ multiplex PCR, the repertoire was profiled, and TCRdb retains in-frame clones only, with some absent. The data contain about 240,000 clones, around 81% of them singletons. Specimen: PBMCs. The receptors were sampled from a woman in her sixties or seventies in good health and CMV-seropositive. The conserved cysteine and the conserved F or W are not part of the CDR3 here. The D gene is left open where the match is weak. Size tells how often a clone was seen (once, few, many) or the class of an expanded clone, and some rows leave it out.

D | V | size | CDR3
NA | TRBV11-2 | once | ASSLEGASTDTQY
TRBD2 | TRBV4-1 | NA | ASSHLAGTHYEQY
NA | TRBV27 | NA | ASSFSAGELF
NA | TRBV4-1 | NA | ASSQDLLRASYEQY
NA | TRBV5-6 | NA | ASSLFGLLREQF
TRBD1 | TRBV28 | NA | ASSLGGTGGEQY
NA | TRBV5-6 | NA | ASSFWRGNIQY
TRBD2 | TRBV18 | NA | ASSPLAGAYEQY
NA | TRBV5-4 | NA | ASSVGVGNYEQY
NA | TRBV28 | NA | ASSPLRGYGYT
TRBD2 | TRBV7-7 | once | ASRRLAGGDTDTQY
TRBD2 | TRBV11-2 | NA | ASSLGALAGVETQY
NA | TRBV7-3 | NA | ASSLTGPSLTEAF
TRBD2 | TRBV6-5 | NA | ASSYGTMKHEQY
NA | TRBV5-5 | NA | ASRPTDSFYGYT
TRBD1 | TRBV5-1 | once | ASSLGDRNGYT
NA | TRBV7-9 | NA | ASSSRQDEQF
TRBD1 | TRBV6-5 | NA | ASRLDGTVNYGYT
NA | TRBV9 | NA | ASTGQSSSTDTQY
NA | TRBV4-1 | NA | ASSPRAGINTGELF
NA | TRBV15 | NA | ATSRETVYGYT
TRBD1 | TRBV2 | NA | ASTIGQGTGRNTEAF
NA | TRBV19 | NA | ASSFGHGQSYEQY
NA | TRBV6-6 | NA | ASSLVVGTSTDTQY
NA | TRBV29-1 | NA | SGTTGNTEAF
NA | TRBV15 | NA | ATSRDPGAKNIQY
NA | TRBV19 | NA | ASSIVGQGPYEQY
NA | TRBV7-9 | NA | ASGREMIYNEQF
TRBD1 | TRBV7-8 | NA | ASSLSGTVGETQY
TRBD1 | TRBV4-2 | NA | ASRGQAGTEAF
NA | TRBV29-1 | NA | SVSTLTRTYEQY
NA | TRBV7-9 | NA | SSSLEQF
NA | TRBV11-1 | NA | ASSLGRYTGELF
TRBD1 | TRBV4-1 | NA | ASLRTGDEKLF
TRBD1 | TRBV11-3 | NA | ASSRDRDGGYT
TRBD1 | TRBV15 | NA | ATSQRQGAGNEQF
NA | TRBV19 | once | ASSIDPSAEAF
TRBD1 | TRBV28 | once | ASSLWGTVSTDTQY
NA | TRBV5-6 | NA | ASSLGPNPYNEQF
TRBD1 | TRBV6-1 | NA | ASGLQTTGGHEQY
TRBD1 | TRBV5-1 | once | ASSMGQDEQY
TRBD2 | TRBV6-5 | once | ASSLGTSGRNEQF
NA | TRBV27 | NA | ASSLDRTPGELF
NA | TRBV19 | NA | ASSIDSYGYT
NA | TRBV5-1 | NA | ASSLKGEGYT
NA | TRBV5-8 | NA | ASRTARDQPQH
TRBD1 | TRBV15 | few | ATSRDRGAYNEQF
NA | TRBV7-2 | NA | ASSLGEIINQPQH
NA | TRBV25-1 | NA | ASSERENQPQH
TRBD1 | TRBV15 | few | ATSRGTGDTGELF